These 30 T cell receptor beta chains were all obtained from the same sample, sequenced in a study of cytomegalovirus exposure and HLA in healthy donors (dated by TCRdb to 2016 to 2017). Receptor amplification or capture employed the immunoSEQ multiplex PCR assay. For the multiplex PCR, a mixture combining 60 forward primers for TCR Vbeta segments and 13 reverse primers for TCR Jbeta segments was used. TCRdb stores this immuneACCESS table with in-frame sequences only. Part of the clones is absent; in the studies checked, under half of the shortfall reflects unresolved V genes, and no reason is known for the rest. The sample table shows 80,000 to 130,000 clones, and roughly 77% are seen once. The ten largest clones add up to more than 3% of the sample. Sequencing was performed on PBMCs. These receptors all stem from a woman in her 50s in good health and CMV-seropositive.

For the CDR3, the DNA is TGCAGCGTTGAAGACGAAGCCGGGACCCAGTACTTC. Amino acid sequence: CSVEDEAGTQYF. The chain uses TRBV29-1 and TRBJ2-5, with D unresolved. The CDR3 sequence is 12 residues long. Germline V gene data show CDR1 as SQVTM and CDR2 as ANQGSEA. Trimming left V 0 bases short and J 7 bases short, with 9 bases between.

The rearrangement links TRBV19 to TRBJ2-7; 9 positions agree with TRBD1. CDR1 and CDR2 from the germline V gene are LNHDA and SQIVND (reference sequence). CDR3 length: 15 residues. Losses at the gene ends were 5 bases for V and 3 bases for J; bases not matched to a gene: 8. CDR3 protein: CASSAGTGTFYEQYF. CDR3 in DNA: TGTGCCAGTAGTGCCGGGACAGGGACTTTCTACGAGCAGTACTTC.

The chain recombines TRBV30 with TRBJ1-1; tentatively, D is TRBD1 (6 bases). CDR1 is GTSNPN, CDR2 SVGIG, per germline (reference sequence). The V end was cut by 3 bases, the J end by 0 bases, with 14 bases between. CDR3 size: 15 residues. In DNA, the CDR3 is TGTGCCTGGAGCGTAGGACAGAATATGAACACTGAAGCTTTCTTT. Translation gives CAWSVGQNMNTEAFF.

Only a few counts were recorded for this clone. The J gene is TRBJ1-5, the V gene TRBV15; D perhaps matches TRBD1 (6 bases). Looked up from germline, CDR1 is LNHNV and CDR2 is YYDKDF (reference sequence). V was shortened by 1 base and J by 5 bases, with 12 bases between the two germline ends. The CDR3 has 15 amino acids. The chain's CDR3 is CATSRAGTLDQPQHF. CDR3 in DNA: TGTGCCACCAGCAGAGCCGGGACATTAGATCAGCCCCAGCATTTT.

The chain carries TRBV9 and TRBJ1-1; D is perhaps TRBD1 (6 bases). Trimming cost V 5 bases and J 0 bases, with 14 bases left between them. The CDR3 consists of 15 residues. Germline loops: CDR1 SGDLS, CDR2 YYNGEE. The CDR3 coding sequence is TGTGCCAGCAGTGGGGGCTTACTTATGAACACTGAAGCTTTCTTT. The encoded protein is CASSGGLLMNTEAFF.

The chain combines TRBV7-9 with TRBJ1-1, with D tentatively TRBD1 (6 bases). The germline V gene has CDR1 SEHNR and CDR2 FQNEAQ (reference sequence). The CDR3 runs 14 residues. Trimming shortened V by 5 bases and J by 3 bases, and 13 bases separated the two germline ends. For the CDR3, the DNA is TGTGCCAGCAGCCTTACAGGGCGGGACACTGAAGCTTTCTTT. Translating it yields CASSLTGRDTEAFF.

Of note for this clone: At one boundary the junction diverges from the germline segment, which might be a read error. CDR3 protein: CASRIRRGF. CDR3 in DNA: TGCGCCAGCAGGATTAGGAGGGGATTT. V usage is TRBV23-1 and J usage is TRBJ1-1; tentatively, D is TRBD1 (5 bases). TRBV23-1 is filed as an ORF, its function uncertain. The CDR3 extends over 9 amino acids.

This chain links TRBV29-1 with TRBJ2-7, with 8 bases that match TRBD1. The CDR3 contains 13 residues. Germline CDR1 and CDR2: SQVTM and ANQGSEA. V was clipped by 6 bases and J by 0 bases; unmatched bases: 4. CDR3 protein: CSVLQGDSYEQYF. The CDR3 nucleotides read TGCAGCGTGCTACAGGGGGACTCCTACGAGCAGTACTTC.

The V gene is TRBV20-1, the J gene TRBJ1-1; D remains unclear. Germline CDR1 DFQATT, CDR2 SNEGSKA (reference sequence). This CDR3 contains 11 residues. V lost 3 bases to trimming and J lost 8 bases, with 10 bases between them. As DNA, the CDR3 is TGCAGTGCTAGTATGAGAAGAGAAGCTTTCTTT. Residues: CSASMRREAFF.

V and J are TRBV4-1 and TRBJ1-6; 7 bases agree with TRBD1. J gave up 10 bases and V 3 bases, and 15 bases lay outside the gene matches. The CDR3 has 17 residues. Per germline, CDR1 MGHRA and CDR2 YSYEKL. The CDR3 nucleotides are TGCGCCAGCAGCCATGGGGGACAGCCCCTGCCCCGGTCACCCCTCCACTTT. Its protein product is CASSHGGQPLPRSPLHF.

The chain employs TRBV9 and TRBJ2-1; 10 nucleotides match TRBD2. This CDR3 is 17 amino acids long. From germline, CDR1 is SGDLS and CDR2 YYNGEE. V gave up 3 bases and J gave up 0 bases; unmatched junction bases: 6. The CDR3 DNA follows: TGTGCCAGCAGCGCTCATTCTAGCGGGAGCTCCTACAATGAGCAGTTCTTC. It encodes CASSAHSSGSSYNEQFF.

The V and J genes are TRBV7-9 and TRBJ2-5, with 7 bases matching TRBD2. V trimming: 2 bases; J trimming: 1 base; junction bases outside the gene matches: 4. CDR1 and CDR2 (germline): SEHNR, FQNEAQ (reference sequence). The CDR3 is 15 amino acids. The CDR3 here is CASSLPRGVQETQYF. CDR3 sequence (DNA): TGTGCCAGCAGCTTACCCCGGGGGGTCCAAGAGACCCAGTACTTC.

The CDR3 loop reads CASSDRLLNTEAFF. The CDR3 region has the DNA TGTGCCAGCAGTGACAGACTCTTGAACACTGAAGCTTTCTTT. This rearrangement joins TRBV6-1 to TRBJ1-1; unclear D gene. Between the trimmed V and J ends, which lost 3 bases and 0 bases, there was a span of 8 bases. Per the germline V gene, CDR1 is MNHNS and CDR2 is SASEGT. This CDR3 region has 14 residues.

The CDR3 nucleotides are TGTGCCAGCAGCCTGATAGCGGGGGCCATCCAAGAGACCCAGTACTTC. This encodes CASSLIAGAIQETQYF. The chain carries TRBV7-6 and TRBJ2-5; 9 nucleotides match TRBD2. The junction had 8 bases not matched to a gene; V was cut back by 5 bases and J by 1 base. CDR1 is SGHVS, CDR2 FNYEAQ, per germline. CDR3 size: 16 residues.

The chain uses TRBV13 and TRBJ1-1, with 8 bases that match TRBD1. The CDR3 length is 13 residues. Germline CDR1 PRHDT, CDR2 FYEKMQ (reference sequence). With 4 bases clipped from V and 5 bases from J, the junction kept 3 bases outside the gene matches. The CDR3 is CASSYRGSTEAFF. In nucleotides, the CDR3 is TGTGCCAGCAGCTACAGGGGGTCAACTGAAGCTTTCTTT.

The CDR3 here is CASSQGRILAGTDYEQYF. CDR3 nucleotides: TGTGCCAGCAGCCAAGGCCGGATACTAGCTGGTACAGACTACGAGCAGTACTTC. The chain joins TRBV11-2 to TRBJ2-5; possible D gene TRBD2, 6 bases. The J call may be mistaken, given a closer DNA end match to TRBJ2-7. This CDR3 has 18 residues. Germline loops: CDR1 SGHAT, CDR2 FQNNGV.

V gene TRBV9 combines with J gene TRBJ1-4; TRBD1 is a possible D gene (5 bases). This CDR3 has 16 amino acids. Trimming removed 4 bases from V and 7 bases from J, with 20 bases in between. Germline V lookup: CDR1 SGDLS, CDR2 YYNGEE. Here the CDR3 reads CASSPPGPRGSEKLFF. The DNA for the CDR3 is TGTGCCAGCAGCCCGCCGGGGCCCCGGGGGAGTGAAAAACTGTTTTTT.

V usage is TRBV29-1 and J usage is TRBJ1-1; D unclear. This CDR3 contains 11 residues. V was clipped by 3 bases and J by 3 bases, with 5 bases between them. Germline V lookup: CDR1 SQVTM, CDR2 ANQGSEA. This CDR3 reads CSVDVYTEAFF. The CDR3 region has the DNA TGCAGCGTTGACGTGTACACTGAAGCTTTCTTT.

This clone has more than one count but fewer than ten. The gene calls are TRBV2 and TRBJ1-2; D gene unclear. In germline, CDR1 is SNHLY, CDR2 FYNNEI. This CDR3 spans 13 amino acids. Trimming removed 7 bases from V and 0 bases from J, with 9 bases in between. The chain's CDR3 is CASKTESNYGYTF. In DNA, the CDR3 is TGTGCCAGCAAAACAGAGTCTAACTATGGCTACACCTTC.

V is TRBV5-6 and J is TRBJ2-5; 7 bases fit TRBD1. Matching the DNA end better, TRBJ2-7 makes the J call doubtful. Germline CDR1 and CDR2: SGHDT and YYEEEE. This CDR3 has 15 amino acids. The chain's CDR3 is CASSLGAGGTYEQYF. The CDR3 bases are TGTGCCAGCAGCTTGGGGGCAGGGGGAACCTACGAGCAGTACTTC.

The CDR3 bases are TGTGCCAGCTCACCACAGGGGAACACCATGAACACTGAAGCTTTCTTT. Its translation: CASSPQGNTMNTEAFF. The J gene is TRBJ1-1, the V gene TRBV18; possible D gene TRBD1, 5 bases. Germline V gives CDR1 KGHSH, CDR2 LQKENI. V lost 1 base and J lost 0, with 12 bases in between. CDR3 length: 16 residues.

A single count supports this clone. The rearrangement links TRBV25-1 to TRBJ1-3; D possibly corresponds to TRBD1 (6 bases). CDR1 is MGHDK and CDR2 is SYGVNS in the germline V gene. Trimming cost V 5 bases and J 8 bases, with 16 bases left between them. The CDR3 spans 14 residues. The CDR3 DNA sequence: TGTGCCAGCAGTCCCACCCTAGGGGGTCACACCATATATTTT. This sequence encodes CASSPTLGGHTIYF.

CDR3 bases: TGTGCCAGCTCTCGGGACACAGGGTTCTTCATTCCGGGTGAGCAGTTCTTC. As protein: CASSRDTGFFIPGEQFF. The V call is TRBV2, the J call TRBJ2-1; D is possibly TRBD1 (6 bases). The CDR3 loop spans 17 amino acids. V was cut by 8 bases and J by 9 bases, with 29 bases left in between. Germline loops: CDR1 SNHLY, CDR2 FYNNEI.

The chain has TRBV13 and TRBJ2-5; 10 bases agree with TRBD1. The DNA end favors TRBJ2-7, so the J call may be wrong. The CDR3 totals 15 residues. Germline CDR1 is PRHDT and CDR2 is FYEKMQ (reference sequence). CDR3: CASSLAGQGNYEQYF. The CDR3 DNA is TGTGCCAGCAGCTTAGCGGGACAGGGGAACTACGAGCAGTACTTC.

Note on this clone: Other DNA sequences in the same sample also yield this CDR3. The CDR3 DNA reads as TGCGCCAGCAGCTTGGGGACAGGGAACACTGAAGCTTTCTTT. Translation: CASSLGTGNTEAFF. The V gene is TRBV5-1, the J gene TRBJ1-1; 7 nucleotides match TRBD1. Trimming took 0 bases from V and 1 from J; bases not matched to a gene: 0. The CDR3 has 14 residues. CDR1 and CDR2 (germline): SGHRS, YFSETQ.

The rearrangement uses TRBV7-9 and TRBJ2-1, with D tentatively TRBD1 (6 bases). This CDR3 is built from 16 residues. Germline assignment: CDR1 SEHNR and CDR2 FQNEAQ (reference sequence). The V end was cut by 0 bases, the J end by 3 bases, with 12 bases between. The chain's CDR3 is CASSLAAGQIYNEQFF. CDR3 DNA: TGTGCCAGCAGCTTAGCCGCAGGACAGATCTACAATGAGCAGTTCTTC.

This rearrangement joins TRBV5-1 to TRBJ2-7, with TRBD2 matching over 10 bases. With 2 bases clipped from V and 4 bases from J, the junction kept 6 bases outside the gene matches. The CDR3 has 15 residues. Looked up from germline, CDR1 is SGHRS and CDR2 is YFSETQ. The CDR3 DNA follows: TGCGCCAGCAGCTTACAGCGGGGGGGCTGGTACGAGCAGTACTTC. Protein product: CASSLQRGGWYEQYF. The whole variable domain, filled in from reference TRBV5-1 and TRBJ2-7, reads KAGVTQTPRYLIKTRGQQVTLSCSPISGHRSVSWYQQTPGQGLQFLFEYFSETQRNKGNFPGRFSGRQFSNSRSEMNVSTLELGDSALYLCASSLQRGGWYEQYFGPGTRLTVT.

The V and J genes are TRBV6-5 and TRBJ1-1; TRBD1 aligns across 7 bases. The CDR3 totals 14 residues. Germline V gene data show CDR1 as MNHEY and CDR2 as SVGAGI. Trimming took 5 bases from V and 5 from J; bases not matched to a gene: 8. DNA for the CDR3: TGTGCCAGCAGTCCGACAGGGTGGGGAACTGAAGCTTTCTTT. It translates to CASSPTGWGTEAFF.

The rearrangement links TRBV19 to TRBJ1-1, with D perhaps matching TRBD1 (6 bases). The CDR3 extends over 14 amino acids. Trimming left V 1 base short and J 5 bases short, with 11 bases between. The germline V gene has CDR1 LNHDA and CDR2 SQIVND (reference sequence). For the CDR3, the DNA is TGTGCCAGTAGTATAGGGCAGGGGAGTACTGAAGCTTTCTTT. This codes for CASSIGQGSTEAFF.

J is TRBJ1-3 and V is TRBV30, with 9 nucleotides matching TRBD1. The CDR3 is 17 amino acids. V shed 5 bases, J shed 0 bases, and the junction held 11 bases outside the gene matches. In germline, CDR1 is GTSNPN, CDR2 SVGIG (reference sequence). Written as DNA, the CDR3 is TGTGCCTGGTGCGGGACAGGGATGGCCCGCTCTGGAAACACCATATATTTT. It translates to CAWCGTGMARSGNTIYF.